This TCR beta chain was identified during a study of T cells in pancreatic ductal adenocarcinoma. The germline CDR1 and CDR2 sequences are GTSNPN and SVGIG (reference sequence). V dropped 1 base and J dropped 2 bases, with 6 bases sitting between them. CDR3 length: 13 residues. Surgery without prior neoadjuvant therapy was the treatment of the selected pancreatic ductal adenocarcinoma patients. Findings and caveats of the study: The resected pancreatic cancer cohort was biased toward the minority with early-stage disease.

Concerning this clone itself: Its matching antigen is unknown.

Measured with immunoSEQ multiplex PCR; TCRdb has only the in-frame clones, and not every one. The sample has around 100,000 clones, more than 90% seen once. The sequence derives from a human donor with pancreatic ductal adenocarcinoma. The chain uses TRBV30 and TRBJ1-5; possibly TRBD1 for D (6 bases). The specimen was PBMCs. The CDR3 DNA follows: TGTGCCTGGAGTGGACAGGGCAATCAGCCCCAGCATTTT. This sequence encodes CAWSGQGNQPQHF.